A selection of T cell receptor beta chains follows, all from one sample in a study of T cell repertoires in cytomegalovirus infection. TCRdb itself ran the reads through MiXCR, one entry per CDR3 protein. The sample includes 110,000 to 150,000 distinct CDR3 sequences, roughly 32% of them seen just once. These receptors' antigens are unknown. The sample here was CD8+ T cells from cultured PBMCs, taken from culture after CMV antigen stimulation. Every receptor here comes from a human donor in good health (CMV status not recorded). Some clones in this sample may be carry-over from other donors' samples. Both conserved end residues are part of each CDR3. Each record gives: D gene, V gene, clone size, J gene, CDR3 DNA, CDR3 protein. The D gene is left open where the match is weak. Rows give clone size only sometimes, using once, few, many, or a class for an expanded clone.

.	TRBV7-2	few	TRBJ2-7	TGTGCCAGCAGCTTCTTTAAGGGTCTGGGGGACGGGACATCCTACGAGCAGTACTTC	CASSFFKGLGDGTSYEQYF
TRBD1	TRBV7-9	.	TRBJ1-4	TGTGCCAGCAGTGGACAGGGTTGGGATGAAAAACTGTTTTTT	CASSGQGWDEKLFF
.	TRBV7-9	few	TRBJ2-2	TGTGCCAGCGACGGCCTGGGAGGCGCCGGGGAGCTGTTTTTT	CASDGLGGAGELFF
.	TRBV19	once	TRBJ2-1	TGTGCCAGTAGTATAGCGCGGAACAATGAGCAGTTCTTC	CASSIARNNEQFF
.	TRBV7-8	many	TRBJ1-5	TGTGCCAGCAGCCCGGAGAGCTGGTTGGATCAGCCCCAGCATTTT	CASSPESWLDQPQHF
.	TRBV7-2	many	TRBJ2-7	TGTGCCAGCAGCTTTGCCAGCCTCGCCTACGAGCAGTACTTC	CASSFASLAYEQYF
.	TRBV7-9	few	TRBJ1-6	TGTGCCAGCAGCCCCACGGGGCAGGGCTATAATTCACCCCTCCACTTT	CASSPTGQGYNSPLHF
TRBD1	TRBV7-6	.	TRBJ2-1	TGTGCCAGCAGCTTTACCGGGACAGGGGGTCTCGATGAGCAGTTCTTC	CASSFTGTGGLDEQFF
.	TRBV27	.	TRBJ2-1	TGTGCCAGCAGTTTATCGGGAAAGAAGAATGAGCAGTTCTTC	CASSLSGKKNEQFF
TRBD1	TRBV4-1	.	TRBJ2-7	TGCGCCAGCAGCCAAAAGACAGGGCTCGAGCAGTACTTC	CASSQKTGLEQYF
.	TRBV7-9	.	TRBJ1-1	TGTGCCAGCAGCCTAGACCCCGAAGCTTTCTTT	CASSLDPEAFF
.	TRBV7-3	.	TRBJ2-7	TGTGCCAGCAGCTTAGGGGGACAAGTGGGCGAGCAGTACTTC	CASSLGGQVGEQYF
.	TRBV7-6	many	TRBJ2-2	TGTGCCAGCAGCCTGATCTCGGCGAACACCGGGGAGCTGTTTTTT	CASSLISANTGELFF
TRBD1	TRBV6-6	.	TRBJ1-2	TGTGCCAGCAGTGTGGCCGGGACAGATTGGGGTCAGGGAGGCTACACCTTC	CASSVAGTDWGQGGYTF
TRBD2	TRBV7-8	few	TRBJ2-3	TGTGCCAGCAGCGCCCGACTAGCGGGGGGAAGCACAGATACGCAGTATTTT	CASSARLAGGSTDTQYF
.	TRBV20-1	.	TRBJ1-6	TGCAGTGCTGGGACGGCTACCTATAATTCACCCCTCCACTTT	CSAGTATYNSPLHF
.	TRBV6-2/TRBV6-3	many	TRBJ2-2	TGTGCCAGCAGTTACTCGGGACTGAACACCGGGGAGCTGTTTTTT	CASSYSGLNTGELFF
TRBD2	TRBV6-1	.	TRBJ2-3	TGTGCCAGCAGTGCCCCCAGGGCTAGCGGGGGATACACAGATACGCAGTATTTT	CASSAPRASGGYTDTQYF
TRBD1	TRBV19	once	TRBJ2-2	TGTGCCAGTAGGAACGACAGGGGCACCGGGGAGCTGTTTTTT	CASRNDRGTGELFF
.	TRBV7-6	.	TRBJ2-7	TGTGCCAGCAGCTTATTTGGACAGCCCGCCTACGAGCAGTACTTC	CASSLFGQPAYEQYF
.	TRBV28	.	TRBJ2-7	TGTGCCAGCAGTTTGGGGACCAACGAGCAGTACTTC	CASSLGTNEQYF
.	TRBV4-1	many	TRBJ1-2	TGCGCCAGCAGCCAATCTTCTACAGTCCAAGAATATGGCTACACCTTC	CASSQSSTVQEYGYTF
.	TRBV2	few	TRBJ1-1	TGTGCCAGCAGTGACTGGGCAGCCAAAAGGGACACTGAAGCTTTCTTT	CASSDWAAKRDTEAFF
.	TRBV27	.	TRBJ2-3	TGTGCCACCCAGACAACCCGCACAGATACGCAGTATTTT	CATQTTRTDTQYF
.	TRBV6-6	.	TRBJ1-5	TGTGCCAGCAGTTCCGACTTGGGTAATCAGCCCCAGCATTTT	CASSSDLGNQPQHF
.	TRBV7-9	.	TRBJ1-1	TGTGCCAGCAGCTTAGCAGGGGCTGAAGCTTTCTTT	CASSLAGAEAFF
TRBD2	TRBV12-3/TRBV12-4	few	TRBJ2-7	TGTGCCAGCAGTGTAGCGGGGCTAAGCTACGAGCAGTACTTC	CASSVAGLSYEQYF
TRBD2	TRBV19	.	TRBJ2-1	TGTGCCAGTAGTGACCTAGCGGTTAGCTCCTACAATGAGCAGTTCTTC	CASSDLAVSSYNEQFF
TRBD2	TRBV9	few	TRBJ2-1	TGTGCCAGCAGCGACGATCCCGGGACTAGCGGATACAATGAGCAGTTCTTC	CASSDDPGTSGYNEQFF
TRBD1	TRBV6-1	.	TRBJ2-3	TGTGCCAGCAGACCCGGGACAGCCGTGACAGATACGCAGTATTTT	CASRPGTAVTDTQYF
.	TRBV7-9	.	TRBJ2-5	TGTGCCAGCAGCTCACCCCCCATTACGTACCAAGAGACCCAGTACTTC	CASSSPPITYQETQYF
TRBD2	TRBV7-8	many	TRBJ2-5	TGTGCCAGCAGCTTAGCTAGCGGGGGGATCCAAGAGACCCAGTACTTC	CASSLASGGIQETQYF
.	TRBV19	.	TRBJ2-3	TGTGCCAGTAGTAACACGGTTAATAGGGACGCCTTCACAGATACGCAGTATTTT	CASSNTVNRDAFTDTQYF
TRBD1	TRBV7-3	.	TRBJ2-7	TGTGCCAGCAGAGAAGAGGGGGCGCTGGAGCAGTACTTC	CASREEGALEQYF
.	TRBV28	.	TRBJ1-5	TGTGCCAGCCGACCTGCGTTGGGAAGCAATCAGCCCCAGCATTTT	CASRPALGSNQPQHF
.	TRBV19	few	TRBJ1-5	TGTGCCAGTAGATCATGGGATTTCCCAGCAGCCCTTCACGATCAGCCCCAGCATTTT	CASRSWDFPAALHDQPQHF
TRBD1	TRBV4-1	many	TRBJ1-2	TGCGCCAGCAGCCAAAAGTGGACAGGGACTAACTATGGCTACACCTTC	CASSQKWTGTNYGYTF
TRBD1	TRBV7-6	few	TRBJ2-7	TGTGCCAGCAGCTTTGGCGACAGGGGCCACGAGCAGTACTTC	CASSFGDRGHEQYF
.	TRBV12-3/TRBV12-4	.	TRBJ1-1	TGTGCCAGCAGTTTAGATTCGGGGTCGTACACTGAAGCTTTCTTT	CASSLDSGSYTEAFF
.	TRBV6-5	.	TRBJ1-1	TGTGCCAGCAGACCTACAGGGTTCACTGAAGCTTTCTTT	CASRPTGFTEAFF
.	TRBV14	.	TRBJ1-1	TGTGCCAGCAGCAAACAGGTGAACACTGAAGCTTTCTTT	CASSKQVNTEAFF
TRBD2	TRBV7-2	.	TRBJ2-5	TGTGCCAGCACCACGGGGCGGGGGGGAAATAGGTACCAAGAGACCCAGTACTTC	CASTTGRGGNRYQETQYF
TRBD1	TRBV7-4	.	TRBJ2-7	TGTGCCAGCAGCTTGGGGGAACAGGGGTCCCCCTACGAGCAGTACTTC	CASSLGEQGSPYEQYF
.	TRBV2	.	TRBJ1-1	TGTGCCAGCGGGGATTCAGGGTATGTTGAAGCTTTCTTT	CASGDSGYVEAFF
TRBD1	TRBV12-3/TRBV12-4	.	TRBJ2-1	TGTGCCAGCACTCTAACAGGGGGAGCCTACAATGAGCAGTTCTTC	CASTLTGGAYNEQFF
.	TRBV12-3/TRBV12-4	few	TRBJ2-7	TGTGCCAGCAGTTTTGTTAACCAAAACTACGAGCAGTACTTC	CASSFVNQNYEQYF
TRBD2	TRBV12-3/TRBV12-4	.	TRBJ2-3	TGTGCCAGCAGTTTAGGGGGGGGGGTTACGCAGTATTTT	CASSLGGGVTQYF
.	TRBV4-1	many	TRBJ2-3	TGCGCCAGCAGCCAAGTATATGATACGCAGTATTTT	CASSQVYDTQYF
.	TRBV5-4	.	TRBJ2-5	TGTGCCAGCACCCTAGGAGAGACCCAGTACTTC	CASTLGETQYF
.	TRBV7-2	few	TRBJ1-2	TGTGCCAGCAGCGTTTACAGGGACCTTAACTATGGCTACACCTTC	CASSVYRDLNYGYTF